The 30 T cell receptor beta chains below all came from one sample that was sequenced in a study of CD8+CD57+ T cells in acquired aplastic anemia. Genomic DNA, serving as template, underwent TCR beta VDJ and CDR3 profiling. TCRdb used MiXCR to reprocess the reads, holding one entry per CDR3 protein. The sample records about 220,000 distinct CDR3 sequences, about 37% being singletons. The sample was sorted CD4+, CD8+, or CD8+CD57+ T cells (not recorded which) from PBMCs. The receptor set was obtained from a human donor in good health, serving as a control.

Of note for this clonotype: The junction shows a germline mismatch at one end, possibly a read error. The V gene is TRBV12-3 or TRBV12-4, the J gene TRBJ2-1, with 10 positions matching TRBD2. The CDR3 extends over 15 amino acids. This CDR3 reads CASSPKRGGVYEQSF. The CDR3 DNA reads as TGTGCCAGCAGTCCAAAGCGGGGGGGCGTGTATGAGCAGTCCTTC.

Concerning this clonotype: A much larger clone lies one base from this, so it may be a read error. The conserved final phenylalanine or tryptophan is absent from the CDR3, which likely points to a read error. This chain uses TRBV7-9 with TRBJ1-1, with 7 bases fitting TRBD1. The germline V gene has CDR1 SEHNR and CDR2 FQNEAQ (reference sequence). CDR3 length equals 13 residues. V lost 1 base and J lost 10; bases outside the gene matches: 6. In DNA form, the CDR3 reads TGTGCCAGCAGCTTAGACAGGGGAGAAAGAGCTTTCTTA. Its translation: CASSLDRGERAFL.

This clonotype has at least ten counts. The chain has TRBV6-4 and TRBJ1-1; D gene uncertain. Germline CDR1 and CDR2: MRHNA and SNTAGT. This CDR3 is built from 14 residues. With 6 bases removed from V and 0 bases from J, the gap between germline ends came to 11 bases. CDR3 loop: CASRKGEMNTEAFF. CDR3 nucleotides: TGTGCCAGCAGGAAGGGAGAGATGAACACTGAAGCTTTCTTT.

In its sample, this clonotype was seen many times. The chain has TRBV11-2 and TRBJ2-7; D may match TRBD1 or TRBD2 (6 bases each). Germline V gene lookup returns CDR1 SGHAT and CDR2 FQNNGV. There are 15 residues in the CDR3. V lost 0 bases and J 8 bases, leaving 17 bases between the germline ends. The CDR3 region is CASSLEVEGGTKQYF. The CDR3 nucleotides read TGTGCCAGCAGCTTAGAGGTAGAGGGGGGTACGAAGCAGTACTTC.

This clonotype was detected ten times or more. The gene calls are TRBV12-3 or TRBV12-4 and TRBJ1-2; no firm D call. The CDR3 extends over 12 amino acids. Between the trimmed V and J ends, which lost 3 bases and 8 bases, there was a span of 10 bases. The CDR3 region has the DNA TGTGCCAGCAGTTTCGAAGGGCGCGGCTACACCTTC. Amino acids: CASSFEGRGYTF.

This clonotype appeared many times. The chain couples TRBV24-1 to TRBJ1-5; 10 nucleotides agree with TRBD1. CDR1 is KGHDR and CDR2 is SFDVKD in the germline V gene. The CDR3 runs to 17 residues. The ends lost 3 bases at V and 1 base at J; junction bases unmatched: 5. The CDR3 here is CATSDGDRGQSNQPQHF. The CDR3 DNA sequence: TGTGCCACCAGTGATGGGGACAGGGGACAGAGCAATCAGCCCCAGCATTTT.

This clonotype was seen more than once but under ten times. Here the CDR3 reads CASSLERGANTIYF. As DNA, the CDR3 is TGTGCCAGCAGCTTAGAGCGGGGGGCCAACACCATATATTTT. V usage is TRBV7-9 and J usage is TRBJ1-3; weak D call: TRBD1 (6 bases). CDR3 length: 14 residues. CDR1 and CDR2 (germline): SEHNR, FQNEAQ (reference sequence). V shed 1 base and J shed 7 bases, with 11 bases lying between them.

The chain uses TRBV30 and TRBJ2-5; a weak D match, TRBD1 (7 bases). The CDR3 is 13 amino acids. In germline, CDR1 is GTSNPN, CDR2 SVGIG (reference sequence). The ends were cut back, 5 bases at V and 4 bases at J, with 14 bases in the middle. CDR3 residues: CAWGRQGGETQYF. CDR3 sequence (DNA): TGTGCCTGGGGCAGACAGGGAGGAGAGACCCAGTACTTC.

The chain links TRBV20-1 to TRBJ2-7, with 10 nucleotides matching TRBD2. The germline V gene encodes CDR1 DFQATT and CDR2 SNEGSKA (reference sequence). Losses at the gene ends were 3 bases for V and 0 bases for J; bases not matched to a gene: 5. The CDR3 is 15 amino acids. In DNA form, the CDR3 reads TGCAGTGCTAGGAACCTAGCGGGGGACTCCTACGAGCAGTACTTC. Translating gives CSARNLAGDSYEQYF.

This clonotype was counted only a few times. CDR3 bases: TGTGCCAGCAGCTTGCGTTGGGGGCGAACCGGGGAGCTGTTTTTT. It encodes CASSLRWGRTGELFF. The chain has TRBV5-6 and TRBJ2-2, with D possibly TRBD1 on 6 matching bases. Germline-derived CDR1 and CDR2 are SGHDT and YYEEEE. V was trimmed by 1 base and J by 5 bases, leaving 12 bases between them. The CDR3 extends over 15 amino acids. Supplemented by reference TRBV5-6 and TRBJ2-2, the full variable domain reads DAGVTQSPTHLIKTRGQQVTLRCSPKSGHDTVSWYQQALGQGPQFIFQYYEEEERQRGNFPDRFSGHQFPNYSSELNVNALLLGDSALYLCASSLRWGRTGELFFGEGSRLTVL.

V usage is TRBV20-1 and J usage is TRBJ2-7; TRBD2 is a possible D gene (6 bases). V was shortened by 0 bases and J by 4 bases, with 19 bases between the two germline ends. The CDR3 is made up of 16 amino acids. The germline V gene encodes CDR1 DFQATT and CDR2 SNEGSKA (reference sequence). The CDR3 DNA reads TGCAGTGCTAGAGACGGCTCCAGGGACTTTAGGTACGAGCAGTACTTC. Protein sequence: CSARDGSRDFRYEQYF.

The chain is built from TRBV10-1 and TRBJ2-5, with TRBD2 identical over 12 bases. CDR1 and CDR2 from the germline V gene are WNHNN and SYGVQD (reference sequence). CDR3 length: 17 amino acids. J was trimmed by 0 bases and V by 0 bases; bases with no gene match: 2. The CDR3 DNA reads as TGCGCCAGCAGTGAGTCAACTAGCGGGGGGTACCAAGAGACCCAGTACTTC. Translating gives CASSESTSGGYQETQYF.

This clonotype was counted at least ten times. This chain connects TRBV3-1 to TRBJ1-6; perhaps TRBD1 as D (5 bases). Germline V lookup: CDR1 LGHDT, CDR2 YNNKEL (reference sequence). The CDR3 is made up of 15 amino acids. The ends were cut back, 0 bases at V and 8 bases at J, with 11 bases in the middle. The CDR3 nucleotides read TGTGCCAGCAGCCAAGACTGGCAGGGTGATTCACCCCTCCACTTT. This translates into CASSQDWQGDSPLHF.

The chain recombines TRBV19 with TRBJ2-7; tentatively, D is TRBD1 or TRBD2 (5 bases each). Trimming shortened V by 9 bases and J by 2 bases, and 17 bases separated the two germline ends. The CDR3 extends over 14 amino acids. Germline values: CDR1 LNHDA, CDR2 SQIVND (reference sequence). The CDR3 sequence is CASSRDVVPYEQYF. Here the CDR3 DNA reads TGTGCCAGCAGCCGGGACGTGGTACCCTACGAGCAGTACTTC.

The chain carries TRBV2 and TRBJ1-6, with D hard to call. The CDR3 spans 13 residues. Germline V gene sequence: CDR1 SNHLY, CDR2 FYNNEI. Trimming cost V 5 bases and J 7 bases, with 9 bases left between them. The CDR3 protein is CASSLSGNSPLHF. CDR3 DNA: TGTGCCAGCAGTCTGTCCGGGAATTCACCCCTCCACTTT. Supplemented by reference TRBV2 and TRBJ1-6, the full variable domain reads EPEVTQTPSHQVTQMGQEVILRCVPISNHLYFYWYRQILGQKVEFLVSFYNNEISEKSEIFDDQFSVERPDGSNFTLKIRSTKLEDSAMYFCASSLSGNSPLHFGNGTRLTVT.

The V call is TRBV2, the J call TRBJ2-5; D is possibly TRBD2 (5 bases). The germline CDR1 and CDR2 sequences are SNHLY and FYNNEI. The CDR3 consists of 14 residues. V lost 6 bases and J lost 2, with 13 bases in between. The CDR3 here is CASRPLLGQETQYF. The DNA of the CDR3 is TGTGCCAGCAGGCCCCTACTAGGACAAGAGACCCAGTACTTC.

This sequence joins TRBV2 and TRBJ2-7; 7 nucleotides match TRBD1. J was trimmed by 4 bases and V by 6 bases; bases with no gene match: 9. CDR1 is SNHLY, CDR2 FYNNEI, per germline. The CDR3 runs 14 residues. Here the CDR3 DNA reads TGTGCCAGCAGGAAGGACAGGATTGATTACGAGCAGTACTTC. Translating gives CASRKDRIDYEQYF. The complete variable domain, with remaining parts taken from reference TRBV2 and TRBJ2-7, reads EPEVTQTPSHQVTQMGQEVILRCVPISNHLYFYWYRQILGQKVEFLVSFYNNEISEKSEIFDDQFSVERPDGSNFTLKIRSTKLEDSAMYFCASRKDRIDYEQYFGPGTRLTVT.

This clonotype was recorded at least ten times. This rearrangement joins TRBV4-2 to TRBJ2-7, with D uncertain. The CDR3 runs 15 residues. From germline, CDR1 is LGHNA and CDR2 YNFKEQ. Trimming left V 0 bases short and J 1 base short, with 10 bases between. The CDR3 DNA reads as TGTGCCAGCAGCCAAGATACTGCAGGATCCTACGAGCAGTACTTC. Amino acid sequence: CASSQDTAGSYEQYF.

This clonotype occurred many times. V is TRBV29-1 and J is TRBJ1-1; D is uncertain. V shed 7 bases and J shed 1 base, with 4 bases lying between them. This CDR3 region has 10 residues. Germline CDR1 reads SQVTM; CDR2 reads ANQGSEA. The CDR3 DNA sequence: TGCAGCGCCGGGAACACTGAAGCTTTCTTT. This codes for CSAGNTEAFF.

As regards this clonotype: A read error may account for a junction end that differs from germline. The chain is built from TRBV5-1 and TRBJ2-3, with D unresolved. Per germline, CDR1 SGHRS and CDR2 YFSETQ. The CDR3 length is 14 residues. CDR3: CASSSGGHTDTQCF. DNA for the CDR3: TGCGCCAGCAGCTCTGGCGGTCACACAGATACGCAGTGTTTT. Using reference TRBV5-1 and TRBJ2-3 for the parts outside the CDR3, the full variable domain is KAGVTQTPRYLIKTRGQQVTLSCSPISGHRSVSWYQQTPGQGLQFLFEYFSETQRNKGNFPGRFSGRQFSNSRSEMNVSTLELGDSALYLCASSSGGHTDTQCFGPGTRLTVL.

CDR3 loop: CAISEPGTGGYEQFF. CDR3 bases: TGTGCCATCAGTGAGCCCGGGACAGGGGGCTATGAGCAGTTCTTC. The J gene is TRBJ2-1, the V gene TRBV10-3; 12 bases align to TRBD1. This CDR3 spans 15 amino acids. V shed 2 bases and J 8 bases; nucleotides not matched to a gene: 4. The germline CDR1 and CDR2 sequences are ENHRY and SYGVKD.

The chain is built from TRBV5-6 and TRBJ1-3; TRBD1 aligns across 7 bases. The J segment lost 0 bases and the V segment lost 3 bases, leaving 9 bases of the junction unmatched. The CDR3 is 17 amino acids. Germline-derived CDR1 and CDR2 are SGHDT and YYEEEE. This CDR3 is CASSYYTGDLSGNTIYF. The CDR3 nucleotides read TGTGCCAGCAGCTACTATACAGGGGATCTCTCTGGAAACACCATATATTTT.

Remarks on this clonotype: Since a much larger clone is just one base distant, this may be a read error. This likely comes from a read error, as the CDR3 has no conserved phenylalanine or tryptophan at its end. The chain links TRBV5-1 to TRBJ1-2; D unresolved. V was pared by 3 bases and J by 3 bases, with 12 bases between. Looked up from germline, CDR1 is SGHRS and CDR2 is YFSETQ. There are 14 residues in the CDR3. The CDR3 DNA follows: TGCGCCAGCAGCTGGGATTTCTCTTACTATGGCTACACCCTC. This gives the protein CASSWDFSYYGYTL.

This clonotype was seen repeatedly, ten times or more. The rearrangement joins TRBV7-8 to TRBJ1-4; D perhaps matches TRBD1 (6 bases). This CDR3 contains 13 residues. V gave up 3 bases and J gave up 10 bases, with 12 bases separating them. Germline V gene sequence: CDR1 SGHVS, CDR2 FQNEAQ. CDR3 nucleotides: TGTGCCAGCAGCTTTCAAACGGACAGAAAACTGTTTTTT. This translates into CASSFQTDRKLFF.

This sequence joins TRBV5-1 and TRBJ1-2; 9 nucleotides align to TRBD1. This CDR3 contains 16 residues. The germline gives CDR1 SGHRS, CDR2 YFSETQ. V trimming: 2 bases; J trimming: 6 bases; junction bases outside the gene matches: 11. CDR3: CASSLGQGSNSDGYTF. CDR3 in DNA: TGCGCCAGCAGCTTAGGACAGGGGAGTAATTCAGATGGCTACACCTTC.

The gene calls are TRBV15 and TRBJ2-3, with D hard to call. V was pared by 0 bases and J by 0 bases, with 4 bases between. Germline V gives CDR1 LNHNV, CDR2 YYDKDF (reference sequence). The CDR3 consists of 14 residues. Here the CDR3 reads CATSRDPSTDTQYF. The CDR3 nucleotides are TGTGCCACCAGCAGAGATCCTAGCACAGATACGCAGTATTTT.

The rearrangement joins TRBV15 to TRBJ2-7; 9 nucleotides match TRBD1. The CDR3 runs to 16 residues. After removal of 2 bases from V and 6 bases from J, the junction contained 11 bases not matched to a gene. Per germline, CDR1 LNHNV and CDR2 YYDKDF (reference sequence). CDR3 DNA: TGTGCCACCAGCAGAACGGGGAACAGGGGGCAGGGCGAGCAGTACTTC. As protein: CATSRTGNRGQGEQYF.

This sequence joins TRBV15 and TRBJ2-7; 9 bases line up with TRBD1. V lost 8 bases and J lost 3; bases outside the gene matches: 8. The V gene's germline CDR1 is LNHNV and CDR2 YYDKDF (reference sequence). This CDR3 has 14 residues. CDR3 protein: CATSSGTGSYEQYF. CDR3 DNA sequence: TGTGCCACCTCTTCGGGGACAGGGAGCTACGAGCAGTACTTC.

As for this clonotype: With a much larger clone just one base away, this may be a read error. The chain carries TRBV9 and TRBJ1-4; TRBD1 matches at 7 bases. The CDR3 has 16 residues. Per the germline V gene, CDR1 is SGDLS and CDR2 is YYNGEE. CDR3 residues: CASSASTGWTNEELFF. The DNA of the CDR3 is TGTGCCAGCAGCGCTTCGACAGGGTGGACGAATGAAGAACTGTTTTTT.

This clonotype was seen many times. The V call is TRBV19, the J call TRBJ1-1; D not resolved. Germline V gene sequence: CDR1 LNHDA, CDR2 SQIVND (reference sequence). V lost 7 bases and J lost 1, with 10 bases in between. The CDR3 totals 13 residues. The CDR3 is CASISGRNTEAFF. Here the CDR3 DNA reads TGTGCCAGTATTTCCGGACGGAACACTGAAGCTTTCTTT.